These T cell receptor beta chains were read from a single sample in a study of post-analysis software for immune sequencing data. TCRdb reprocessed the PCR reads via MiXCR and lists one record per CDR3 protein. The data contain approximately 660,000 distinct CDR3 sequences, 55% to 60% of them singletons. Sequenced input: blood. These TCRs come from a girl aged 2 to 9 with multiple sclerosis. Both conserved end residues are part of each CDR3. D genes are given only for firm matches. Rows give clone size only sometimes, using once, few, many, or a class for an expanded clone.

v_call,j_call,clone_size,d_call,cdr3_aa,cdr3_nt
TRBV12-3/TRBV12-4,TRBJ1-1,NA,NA,CASSPPAHTEAFF,TGTGCCAGCAGTCCCCCAGCCCACACTGAAGCTTTCTTT
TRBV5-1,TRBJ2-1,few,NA,CASSVDSKLYNEQFF,TGCGCCAGCAGCGTGGACAGTAAGCTGTACAATGAGCAGTTCTTC
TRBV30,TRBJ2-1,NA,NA,CAWRGGRVEQFF,TGTGCCTGGAGAGGTGGGCGGGTGGAGCAGTTCTTC
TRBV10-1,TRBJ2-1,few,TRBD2,CASSESSGGPYEQFF,TGCGCCAGCAGTGAGTCAAGCGGGGGGCCCTATGAGCAGTTCTTC
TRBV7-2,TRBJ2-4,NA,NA,CASSLAGAAWDIQYF,TGTGCCAGCAGCTTAGCGGGGGCAGCTTGGGACATTCAGTACTTC
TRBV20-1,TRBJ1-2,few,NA,CSARARMDYGYTF,TGCAGTGCTAGAGCCCGGATGGACTATGGCTACACCTTC
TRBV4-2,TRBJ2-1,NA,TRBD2,CASSQRGLAGGHEQFF,TGTGCCAGCAGCCAACGGGGGCTAGCGGGAGGTCACGAGCAGTTCTTC
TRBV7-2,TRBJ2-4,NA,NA,CASSAGYSIQYF,TGTGCCAGCAGCGCAGGGTATAGCATTCAGTACTTC
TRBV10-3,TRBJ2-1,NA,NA,CAISEPTEYNEQFF,TGTGCCATCAGTGAGCCGACGGAGTACAATGAGCAGTTCTTC
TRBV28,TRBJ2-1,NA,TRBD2,CASSPPGGRANEQFF,TGTGCCAGCAGTCCGCCCGGGGGGAGGGCTAATGAGCAGTTCTTC
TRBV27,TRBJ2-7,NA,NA,CASSLSLQPYEQYF,TGTGCCAGCAGTTTATCGCTACAGCCCTACGAGCAGTACTTC
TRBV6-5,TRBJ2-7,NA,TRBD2,CASRPLAGGFYEQYF,TGTGCCAGCAGACCACTAGCGGGAGGGTTCTACGAGCAGTACTTC
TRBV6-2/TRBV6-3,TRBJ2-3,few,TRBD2,CASSYSSELADRTDTQYF,TGTGCCAGCAGTTACTCGAGCGAACTAGCGGACCGCACAGATACGCAGTATTTT
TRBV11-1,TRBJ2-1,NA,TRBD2,CASSLESGGAEQFF,TGTGCCAGCAGCTTAGAATCGGGGGGGGCTGAGCAGTTCTTC
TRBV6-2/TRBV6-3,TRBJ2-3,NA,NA,CASTGARHLTDTQYF,TGTGCCAGCACCGGGGCCCGCCACCTCACAGATACGCAGTATTTT
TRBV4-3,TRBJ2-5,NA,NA,CASSQSLGRAQETQYF,TGCGCCAGCAGCCAATCCCTAGGGCGGGCTCAAGAGACCCAGTACTTC
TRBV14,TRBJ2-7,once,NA,CASPDHLEGEQYF,TGTGCCAGCCCGGACCATCTCGAGGGCGAGCAGTACTTC
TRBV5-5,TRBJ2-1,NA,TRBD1,CASRTGGTLNEQFF,TGTGCCAGCAGGACAGGGGGGACGCTCAATGAGCAGTTCTTC
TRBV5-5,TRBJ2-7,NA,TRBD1,CASSLGQAGEQYF,TGTGCCAGCAGCCTTGGACAGGCGGGCGAGCAGTACTTC
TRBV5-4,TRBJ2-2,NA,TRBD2,CASSLDGTRGGELFF,TGTGCCAGCAGCTTGGACGGGACTAGGGGCGGGGAGCTGTTTTTT
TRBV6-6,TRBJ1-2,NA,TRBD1,CASNRGDGYTF,TGTGCCAGCAACAGGGGAGATGGCTACACCTTC
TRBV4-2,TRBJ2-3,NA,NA,CASSQHGGDTQYF,TGTGCCAGCAGCCAGCATGGGGGAGATACGCAGTATTTT
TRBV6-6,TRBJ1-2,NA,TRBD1,CASSPPGQARYGYTF,TGTGCCAGCAGCCCGCCCGGACAGGCCCGCTATGGCTACACCTTC
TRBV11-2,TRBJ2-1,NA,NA,CASSLGRAEWDEQFF,TGTGCCAGCAGCTTAGGGCGGGCCGAATGGGATGAGCAGTTCTTC
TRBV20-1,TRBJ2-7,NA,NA,CSASQDTSSYEQYF,TGCAGTGCCTCCCAGGATACCAGCTCCTACGAGCAGTACTTC
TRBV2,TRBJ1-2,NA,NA,CATAAGGDNGYTF,TGTGCCACCGCGGCCGGAGGGGACAATGGCTACACCTTC
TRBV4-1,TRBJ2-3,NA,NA,CASSHAGGGGAVSDTQYF,TGCGCCAGCAGCCATGCCGGAGGAGGGGGGGCCGTGTCAGATACGCAGTATTTT
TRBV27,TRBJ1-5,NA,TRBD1,CASILTGGHQPQHF,TGTGCCAGCATCTTAACAGGGGGCCATCAGCCCCAGCATTTT
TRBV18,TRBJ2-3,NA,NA,CASSPLEGASTDTQYF,TGTGCCAGCTCACCATTGGAGGGGGCTAGCACAGATACGCAGTATTTT
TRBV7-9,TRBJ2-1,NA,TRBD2,CASSLANFRGRARYNEQFF,TGTGCCAGCAGCTTAGCGAATTTCCGAGGGAGGGCCCGGTACAATGAGCAGTTCTTC
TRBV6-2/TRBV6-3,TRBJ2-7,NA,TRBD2,CASSEPGLAGLYEQYF,TGTGCCAGCAGTGAGCCGGGACTAGCGGGACTCTACGAGCAGTACTTC
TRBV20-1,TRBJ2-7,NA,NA,CSAREVWAGDEQYF,TGCAGTGCTAGAGAAGTTTGGGCAGGGGATGAGCAGTACTTC
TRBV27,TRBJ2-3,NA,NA,CASSLESGSTQYF,TGTGCCAGCAGTTTAGAGTCTGGCTCTACGCAGTATTTT
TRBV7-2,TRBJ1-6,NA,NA,CASSFKTDSPLHF,TGTGCCAGCAGCTTTAAGACGGATTCACCCCTCCACTTT
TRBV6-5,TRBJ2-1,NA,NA,CASSVHAYNEQFF,TGTGCCAGCAGTGTCCATGCCTACAATGAGCAGTTCTTC
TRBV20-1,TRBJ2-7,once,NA,CSARKERLAYEQYF,TGCAGTGCTAGAAAGGAGAGACTAGCCTACGAGCAGTACTTC
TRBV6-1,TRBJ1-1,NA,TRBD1,CATRKLTGSYMNTEAFF,TGTGCCACCCGAAAATTGACAGGGTCTTACATGAACACTGAAGCTTTCTTT
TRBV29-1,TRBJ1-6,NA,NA,CSVSRDPSSPLHF,TGCAGCGTGTCCCGGGACCCCAGTTCACCCCTCCACTTT
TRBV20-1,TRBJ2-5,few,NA,CSARSPRQSPQTQYF,TGCAGTGCTAGATCTCCCAGACAGTCCCCGCAGACCCAGTACTTC
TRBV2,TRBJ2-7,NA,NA,CASHPPEGLLDEQYF,TGTGCCAGCCATCCCCCGGAGGGCCTTCTCGACGAGCAGTACTTC
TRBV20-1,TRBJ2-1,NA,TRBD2,CSARGQTSGRKFF,TGCAGTGCTAGGGGGCAGACTAGCGGGAGAAAGTTCTTC
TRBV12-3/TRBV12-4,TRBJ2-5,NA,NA,CASSLNGETQYF,TGTGCCAGCAGTTTGAATGGAGAGACCCAGTACTTC
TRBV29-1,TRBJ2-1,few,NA,CSAEGVIGYNEQFF,TGCAGCGCAGAGGGGGTGATAGGGTACAATGAGCAGTTCTTC
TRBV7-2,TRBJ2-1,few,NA,CASSRHQGKNEQFF,TGTGCCAGCAGCAGACATCAGGGTAAGAATGAGCAGTTCTTC
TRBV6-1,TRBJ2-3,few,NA,CASSEALGRTQYF,TGTGCCAGCAGTGAAGCTCTGGGGAGGACGCAGTATTTT
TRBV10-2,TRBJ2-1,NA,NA,CASSGGINNEQFF,TGCGCCAGCAGTGGTGGGATAAATAATGAGCAGTTCTTC
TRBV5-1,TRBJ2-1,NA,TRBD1,CASSDRGNSYNEQFF,TGCGCCAGCAGTGACAGGGGGAACTCCTACAATGAGCAGTTCTTC
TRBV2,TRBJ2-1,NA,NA,CASSEAEPWGNEQFF,TGTGCCAGCAGTGAAGCGGAACCCTGGGGGAATGAGCAGTTCTTC
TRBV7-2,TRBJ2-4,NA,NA,CASSTGTRDQYF,TGTGCCAGCAGCACCGGGACTCGGGATCAGTACTTC
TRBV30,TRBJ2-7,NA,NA,CACIRGGYEQYF,TGTGCCTGTATCAGGGGCGGCTACGAGCAGTACTTC
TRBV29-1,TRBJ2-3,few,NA,CSVDPDYTDTQYF,TGCAGCGTTGACCCCGATTACACAGATACGCAGTATTTT